This TCR beta chain emerged from a study of T cells after yellow fever vaccination. V lost 5 bases to trimming and J lost 3 bases; unmatched junction nucleotides: 7. Looked up from germline, CDR1 is MDHEN and CDR2 is SYDVKM. This CDR3 spans 16 amino acids. TCRdb recomputed calls from the 5' RACE reads with MiXCR, one row per CDR3 protein. The repertoire holds just over 300,000 distinct CDR3 sequences, with around 3.6% as singletons. In its sample, this clonotype was seen many times. Here the sequenced sample was PBMCs, taken on the day of the yellow fever booster vaccination. The rearrangement links TRBV28 to TRBJ2-3; the match to TRBD2 covers 11 bases. The TCR originated in a man between 18 and 35 years old who received the YFV17D yellow fever vaccine. DNA of the CDR3: TGTGCCAGCAGTCCAGCCCTAGCGGGGGGTACAGATACGCAGTATTTT. Amino acid sequence: CASSPALAGGTDTQYF.